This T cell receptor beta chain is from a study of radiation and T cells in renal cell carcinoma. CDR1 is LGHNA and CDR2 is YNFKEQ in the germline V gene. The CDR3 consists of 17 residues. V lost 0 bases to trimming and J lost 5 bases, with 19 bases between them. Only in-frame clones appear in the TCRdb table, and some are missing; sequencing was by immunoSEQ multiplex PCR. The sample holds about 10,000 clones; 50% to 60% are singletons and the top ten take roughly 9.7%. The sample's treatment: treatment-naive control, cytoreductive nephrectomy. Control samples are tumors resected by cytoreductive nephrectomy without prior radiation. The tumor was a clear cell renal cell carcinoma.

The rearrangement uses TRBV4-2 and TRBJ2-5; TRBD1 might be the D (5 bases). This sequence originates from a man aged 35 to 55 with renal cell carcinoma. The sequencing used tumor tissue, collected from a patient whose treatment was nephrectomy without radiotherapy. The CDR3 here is CASSQDLTVGVRETQYF. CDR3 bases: TGTGCCAGCAGCCAAGATCTTACGGTAGGGGTCCGGGAGACCCAGTACTTC.